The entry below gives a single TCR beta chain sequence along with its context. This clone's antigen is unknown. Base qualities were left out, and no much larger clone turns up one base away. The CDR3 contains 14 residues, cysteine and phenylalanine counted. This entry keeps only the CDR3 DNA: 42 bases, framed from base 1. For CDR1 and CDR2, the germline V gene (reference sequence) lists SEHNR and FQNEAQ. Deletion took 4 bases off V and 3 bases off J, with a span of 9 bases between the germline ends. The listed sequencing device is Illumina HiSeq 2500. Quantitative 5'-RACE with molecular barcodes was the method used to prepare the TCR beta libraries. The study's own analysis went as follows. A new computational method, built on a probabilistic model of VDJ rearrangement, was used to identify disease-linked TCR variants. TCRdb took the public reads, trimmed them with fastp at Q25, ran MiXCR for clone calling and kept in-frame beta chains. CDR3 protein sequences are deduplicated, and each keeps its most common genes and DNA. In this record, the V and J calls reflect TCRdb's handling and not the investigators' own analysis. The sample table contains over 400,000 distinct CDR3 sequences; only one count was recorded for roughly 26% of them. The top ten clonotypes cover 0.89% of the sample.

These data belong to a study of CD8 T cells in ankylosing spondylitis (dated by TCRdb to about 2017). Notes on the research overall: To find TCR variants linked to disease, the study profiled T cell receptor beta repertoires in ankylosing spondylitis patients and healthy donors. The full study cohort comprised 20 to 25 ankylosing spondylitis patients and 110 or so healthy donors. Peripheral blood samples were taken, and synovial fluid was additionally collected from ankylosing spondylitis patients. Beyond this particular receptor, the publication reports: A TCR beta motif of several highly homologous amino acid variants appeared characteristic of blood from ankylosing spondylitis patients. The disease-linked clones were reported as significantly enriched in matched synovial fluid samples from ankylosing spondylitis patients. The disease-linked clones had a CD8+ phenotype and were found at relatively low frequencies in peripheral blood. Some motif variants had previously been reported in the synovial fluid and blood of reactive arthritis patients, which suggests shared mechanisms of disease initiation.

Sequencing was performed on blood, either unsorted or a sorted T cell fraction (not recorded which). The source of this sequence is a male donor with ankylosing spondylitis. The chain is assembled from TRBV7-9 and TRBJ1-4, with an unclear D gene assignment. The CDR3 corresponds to CASSYSLANEKLFF. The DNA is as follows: TGTGCCAGCAGCTACAGTTTGGCTAATGAAAAACTGTTTTTT. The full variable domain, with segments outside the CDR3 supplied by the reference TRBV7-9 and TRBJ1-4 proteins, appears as DTGVSQNPRHKITKRGQNVTFRCDPISEHNRLYWYRQTLGQGPEFLTYFQNEAQLEKSRLLSDRFSAERPKGSFSTLEIQRTEQGDSAMYLCASSYSLANEKLFFGSGTQLSVL.